The 5 T cell receptor beta chains below all came from one sample that was sequenced in a study of CD8+CD57+ T cells in acquired aplastic anemia. Patients chosen for sequencing had CD8+CD57+ cells that had expanded, as shown by flow cytometry. TCR beta VDJ combinations and CDR3 sequences were profiled from genomic DNA. TCRdb reanalysed the reads using MiXCR and keeps one entry per CDR3 protein. The sample consists of over 150,000 distinct CDR3 sequences, 50% to 65% of them appearing once. The sequenced material came from sorted CD4+, CD8+, or CD8+CD57+ T cells (not recorded which) from PBMCs. The receptors were sampled from a human donor with aplastic anemia.

This clonotype appeared once. The DNA of the CDR3 is TGTGCCATCAGTCCCGCCGTAACGAACACTGAAGCTTTCTTT. Protein sequence: CAISPAVTNTEAFF. This rearrangement joins TRBV10-3 to TRBJ1-1; D uncertain. Trimming took off 5 bases at V and 1 base at J, with 11 bases between the two ends. The CDR3 covers 14 residues. Germline CDR1 is ENHRY and CDR2 is SYGVKD.

The DNA for the CDR3 is TGTGCCAGCAGCGGAGCGGGGGTGGAGGAGACCCAGTACTTC. The encoded protein is CASSGAGVEETQYF. The chain employs TRBV9 and TRBJ2-5; 8 positions match TRBD2. CDR3 length: 14 amino acids. The V and J ends lost 3 bases and 5 bases, in that order; junction bases with no gene match: 6. Germline-derived CDR1 and CDR2 are SGDLS and YYNGEE.

This clonotype was observed a single time. The chain uses TRBV12-3 or TRBV12-4 and TRBJ1-2; 10 bases are a match to TRBD1. J gave up 7 bases and V 5 bases, and 10 bases lay outside the gene matches. The CDR3 totals 15 residues. This chain's CDR3 is CASSRFPGQGLGYTF. In DNA, the CDR3 is TGTGCCAGCAGTCGTTTCCCGGGACAGGGGCTTGGCTACACCTTC.

J is TRBJ1-3 and V is TRBV7-8, with D possibly matching TRBD1 (6 bases). The germline V gene has CDR1 SGHVS and CDR2 FQNEAQ. V was trimmed by 6 bases and J by 4 bases, leaving 16 bases between them. The CDR3 runs 15 residues. For the CDR3, the DNA is TGTGCCAGCAGTGAAGATACAGGGAGCGGAAACACCATATATTTT. As protein: CASSEDTGSGNTIYF. The complete variable domain, with remaining parts taken from reference TRBV7-8 and TRBJ1-3, reads GAGVSQSPRYKVAKRGQDVALRCDPISGHVSLFWYQQALGQGPEFLTYFQNEAQLDKSGLPSDRFFAERPEGSVSTLKIQRTQQEDSAVYLCASSEDTGSGNTIYFGEGSWLTVV.

This chain links TRBV15 with TRBJ2-5; D unclear. Germline values: CDR1 LNHNV, CDR2 YYDKDF (reference sequence). The germline V and J ends were trimmed by 4 bases and 2 bases, with 5 bases remaining between them. There are 12 residues in the CDR3. The CDR3 DNA sequence: TGTGCCACCAGCAAAAGTCAAGAGACCCAGTACTTC. Its protein is CATSKSQETQYF.